These 7 T cell receptor beta chains were sequenced from one sample in a study of a mutant IDH1 vaccine in newly diagnosed glioma. The time point was: week 35, safety follow-up. All doses held 300 ug of mutant IDH1 20-mer peptide, with topical imiquimod. These TCRs are of unknown antigen specificity. Some clones are missing from TCRdb's copy, which holds only in-frame ones; the method was immunoSEQ multiplex PCR. The data hold 60,000 or so clones, with 80% to 85% observed a single time. Here the sequenced sample was PBMCs, taken from a glioma patient whose treatment included an IDH1 peptide vaccine. The receptors were sampled from a man aged 30-40 years with glioma.

In regard to this clone: The sample contains more than one DNA sequence encoding this CDR3. The chain has TRBV28 and TRBJ2-5, with a weak D call TRBD1 (5 bases). Germline loops: CDR1 MDHEN, CDR2 SYDVKM. This CDR3 is 13 amino acids long. Trimming took off 2 bases at V and 3 bases at J, with 7 bases between the two ends. CDR3 DNA sequence: TGTGCCAGCAGTTTAGGCAGGGAAGAGACCCAGTACTTC. It specifies CASSLGREETQYF.

This clone is termed medium-sized (0.01 to 0.1%). The rearrangement links TRBV6-4 to TRBJ1-1; 11 positions match TRBD1. CDR3 size: 14 residues. CDR1 MRHNA and CDR2 SNTAGT come from the germline V gene. Losses at the gene ends were 5 bases for V and 4 bases for J; bases not matched to a gene: 3. CDR3 region: CASSPGTGGTEAFF. DNA for the CDR3: TGTGCCAGCAGTCCCGGGACAGGGGGCACTGAAGCTTTCTTT.

The chain joins TRBV7-9 to TRBJ1-6; TRBD1 agrees at 10 bases. The V gene's germline CDR1 is SEHNR and CDR2 FQNEAQ (reference sequence). The CDR3 extends over 17 amino acids. The V gene end was trimmed by 4 bases and the J gene end by 8 bases; junction bases not matched to a gene: 11. In nucleotides, the CDR3 is TGTGCCAGCAGCTCTCTAGGGCTTGGGACAGGGGATTCACCCCTCCACTTT. This translates into CASSSLGLGTGDSPLHF.

This sequence joins TRBV9 and TRBJ2-2, with 9 bases aligning to TRBD1. Germline CDR1 is SGDLS and CDR2 is YYNGEE. J lost 4 bases, V lost 5 bases, and 6 bases had no gene match. CDR3 length equals 15 residues. As DNA, the CDR3 is TGTGCCAGCAGGTTGGGACAGGGTCCCACCGGGGAGCTGTTTTTT. This translates into CASRLGQGPTGELFF.

The J gene is TRBJ2-3, the V gene TRBV6-5; the match to TRBD2 covers 8 bases. V gave up 2 bases and J gave up 2 bases; unmatched junction bases: 3. Germline CDR1 MNHEY, CDR2 SVGAGI. CDR3 length: 15 amino acids. This CDR3 is CASSYGGGLTDTQYF. The CDR3 bases are TGTGCCAGCAGTTACGGCGGGGGGCTCACAGATACGCAGTATTTT.

This clone was recorded only once. CDR3 coding DNA: TGTGCCAGCATGACAGGGTATCATCAGCCCCAGCATTTT. Its translation is CASMTGYHQPQHF. The chain is built from TRBV6-1 and TRBJ1-5; TRBD1 agrees at 7 bases. J lost 5 bases, V lost 7 bases, and 5 bases had no gene match. This CDR3 contains 13 residues. CDR1 and CDR2 (germline): MNHNS, SASEGT.

This clone rates as medium-sized (0.01 to 0.1%). This chain joins TRBV7-6 and TRBJ1-1; D ambiguous. Trimming took off 1 base at V and 1 base at J, with 7 bases between the two ends. The CDR3 has 14 residues. Looked up from germline, CDR1 is SGHVS and CDR2 is FNYEAQ. Written as DNA, the CDR3 is TGTGCCAGCAGCTTAGGTGAGGGGAACACTGAAGCTTTCTTT. Translation: CASSLGEGNTEAFF.